Included here is one T cell receptor beta chain sequence, with context. What it binds is unknown. The junction departs from germline at one end; a sequencing error may be responsible. This sample is part of a study of blood T cells in healthy people across ages. A sample-barcoded 5' primer and a J-beta primer mix were used in a second PCR of about 7 to 12 cycles. The authors tagged each cDNA molecule using a template-switch adaptor with 12 random nucleotides. Using its own MiXCR run on the 5' RACE reads, TCRdb lists one record per CDR3 protein. Of about 1.5 million distinct CDR3 sequences listed, 42% are singletons. The CDR3 contains 15 residues. Germline V CDR1 and CDR2: MNHEY, SVGAGI. Study-wide findings and caveats: Since the PBMCs were unsorted, naive and antigen-experienced cells could not be conclusively compared. Because donor CMV status was unknown, expanded clonotype changes were possibly confounded.

PBMCs, at least 7 million per sample, were isolated. Material for sequencing was blood. The V gene is TRBV6-5, the J gene TRBJ2-1; tentative D call: TRBD2 (7 bases). The receptor was derived from a young woman in good health. This chain's CDR3 is CASSAAGASYKEQFF. The CDR3 region has the DNA TGTGCCAGCAGTGCGGCGGGGGCCTCCTACAAAGAGCAGTTCTTC.